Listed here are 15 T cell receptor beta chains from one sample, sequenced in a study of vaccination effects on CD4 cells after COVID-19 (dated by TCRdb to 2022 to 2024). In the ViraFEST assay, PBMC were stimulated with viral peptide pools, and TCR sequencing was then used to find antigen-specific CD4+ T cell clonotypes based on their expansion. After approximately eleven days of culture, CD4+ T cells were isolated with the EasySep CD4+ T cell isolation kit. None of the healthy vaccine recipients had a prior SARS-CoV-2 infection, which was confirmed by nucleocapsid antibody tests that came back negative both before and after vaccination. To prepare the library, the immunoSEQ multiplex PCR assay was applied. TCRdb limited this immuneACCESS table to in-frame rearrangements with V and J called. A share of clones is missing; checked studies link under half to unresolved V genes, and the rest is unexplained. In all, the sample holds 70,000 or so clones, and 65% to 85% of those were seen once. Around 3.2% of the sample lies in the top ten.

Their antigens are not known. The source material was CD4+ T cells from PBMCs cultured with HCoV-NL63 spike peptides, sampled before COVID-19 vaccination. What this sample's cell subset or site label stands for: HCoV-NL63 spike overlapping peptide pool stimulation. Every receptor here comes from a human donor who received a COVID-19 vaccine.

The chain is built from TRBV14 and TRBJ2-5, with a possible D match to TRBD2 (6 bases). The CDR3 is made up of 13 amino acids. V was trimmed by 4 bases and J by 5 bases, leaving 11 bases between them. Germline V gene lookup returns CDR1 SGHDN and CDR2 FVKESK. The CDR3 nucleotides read TGTGCCAGCAGCCGGGGAGGTTGGGAGACCCAGTACTTC. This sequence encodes CASSRGGWETQYF.

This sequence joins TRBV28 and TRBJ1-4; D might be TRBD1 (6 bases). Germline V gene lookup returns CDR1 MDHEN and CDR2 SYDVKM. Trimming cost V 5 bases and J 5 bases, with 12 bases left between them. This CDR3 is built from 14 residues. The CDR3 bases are TGTGCCAGCAGTCCGGACAGTTACAATGAAAAACTGTTTTTT. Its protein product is CASSPDSYNEKLFF. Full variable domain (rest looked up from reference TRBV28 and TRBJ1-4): DVKVTQSSRYLVKRTGEKVFLECVQDMDHENMFWYRQDPGLGLRLIYFSYDVKMKEKGDIPEGYSVSREKKERFSLILESASTNQTSMYLCASSPDSYNEKLFFGSGTQLSVL.

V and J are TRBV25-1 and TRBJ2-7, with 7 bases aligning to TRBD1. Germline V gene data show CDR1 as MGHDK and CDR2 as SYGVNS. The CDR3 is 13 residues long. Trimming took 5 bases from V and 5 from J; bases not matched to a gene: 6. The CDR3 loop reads CASSSRQGDEQYV. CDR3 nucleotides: TGTGCCAGCAGTAGTAGGCAGGGGGACGAGCAGTACGTC.

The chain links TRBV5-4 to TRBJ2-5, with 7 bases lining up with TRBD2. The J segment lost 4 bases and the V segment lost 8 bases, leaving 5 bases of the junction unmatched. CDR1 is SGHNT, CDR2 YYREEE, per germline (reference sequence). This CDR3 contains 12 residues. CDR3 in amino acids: CASGTGGETQYF. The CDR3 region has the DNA TGTGCCAGTGGGACGGGGGGAGAGACCCAGTACTTC.

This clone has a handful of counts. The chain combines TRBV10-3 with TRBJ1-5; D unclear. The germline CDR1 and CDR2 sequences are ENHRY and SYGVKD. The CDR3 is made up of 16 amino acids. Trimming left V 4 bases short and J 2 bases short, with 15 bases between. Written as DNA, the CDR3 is TGTGCCATCAGTGGGGGTATGGGGTCAGGCAATCAGCCCCAGCATTTT. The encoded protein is CAISGGMGSGNQPQHF.

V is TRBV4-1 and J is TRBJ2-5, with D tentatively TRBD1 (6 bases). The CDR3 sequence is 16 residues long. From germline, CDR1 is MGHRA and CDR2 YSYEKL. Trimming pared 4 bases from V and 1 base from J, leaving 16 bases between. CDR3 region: CASSRQISRGQETQYF. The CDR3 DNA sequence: TGCGCCAGCAGCCGACAGATTAGCAGGGGCCAAGAGACCCAGTACTTC.

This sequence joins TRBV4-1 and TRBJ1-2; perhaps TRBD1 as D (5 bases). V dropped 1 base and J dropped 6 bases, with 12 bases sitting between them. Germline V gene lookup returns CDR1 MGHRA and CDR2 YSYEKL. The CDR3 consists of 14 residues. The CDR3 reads CASSQGTSFDGYTF. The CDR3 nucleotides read TGCGCCAGCAGCCAAGGGACATCCTTCGATGGCTACACCTTC.

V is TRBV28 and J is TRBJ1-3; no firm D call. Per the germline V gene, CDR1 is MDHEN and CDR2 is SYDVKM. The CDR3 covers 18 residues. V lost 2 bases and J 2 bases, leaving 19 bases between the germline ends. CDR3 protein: CASSLPRAGSWTGNTIYF. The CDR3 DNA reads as TGTGCCAGCAGTTTACCAAGGGCAGGATCCTGGACTGGAAACACCATATATTTT. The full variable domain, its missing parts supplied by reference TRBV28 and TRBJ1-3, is DVKVTQSSRYLVKRTGEKVFLECVQDMDHENMFWYRQDPGLGLRLIYFSYDVKMKEKGDIPEGYSVSREKKERFSLILESASTNQTSMYLCASSLPRAGSWTGNTIYFGEGSWLTVV.

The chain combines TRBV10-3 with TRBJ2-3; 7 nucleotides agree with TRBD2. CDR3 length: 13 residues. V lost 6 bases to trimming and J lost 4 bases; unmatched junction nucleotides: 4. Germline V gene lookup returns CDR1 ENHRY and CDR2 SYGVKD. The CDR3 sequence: CAISWDYPDTQYF. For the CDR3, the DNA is TGTGCCATCAGCTGGGACTACCCAGATACGCAGTATTTT.

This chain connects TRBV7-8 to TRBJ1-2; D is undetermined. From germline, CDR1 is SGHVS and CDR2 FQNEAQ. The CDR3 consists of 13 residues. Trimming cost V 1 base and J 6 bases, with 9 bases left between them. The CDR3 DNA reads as TGTGCCAGCAGCTTAGGCAGGTCAGATGGCTACACCTTC. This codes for CASSLGRSDGYTF.

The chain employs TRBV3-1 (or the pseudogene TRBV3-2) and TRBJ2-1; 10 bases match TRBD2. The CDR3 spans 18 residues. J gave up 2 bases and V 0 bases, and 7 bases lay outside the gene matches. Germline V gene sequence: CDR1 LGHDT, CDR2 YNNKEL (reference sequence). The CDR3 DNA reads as TGTGCCAGCAGCCAAGAGGGGGGCCTAGCGGGGGCCTACAATGAGCAGTTCTTC. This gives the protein CASSQEGGLAGAYNEQFF.

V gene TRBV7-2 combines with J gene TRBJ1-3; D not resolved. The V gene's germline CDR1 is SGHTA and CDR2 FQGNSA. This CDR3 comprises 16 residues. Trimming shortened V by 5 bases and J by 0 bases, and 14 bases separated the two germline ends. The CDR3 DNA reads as TGTGCCAGCAGCAGGGCAGCTTTTAGCTCTGGAAACACCATATATTTT. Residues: CASSRAAFSSGNTIYF.

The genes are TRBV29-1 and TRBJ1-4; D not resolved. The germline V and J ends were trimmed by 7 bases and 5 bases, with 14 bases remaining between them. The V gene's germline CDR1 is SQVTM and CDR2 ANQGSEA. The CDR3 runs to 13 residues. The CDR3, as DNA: TGCAGCGCCTCACACTTTGAAAATGAAAAACTGTTTTTT. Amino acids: CSASHFENEKLFF.

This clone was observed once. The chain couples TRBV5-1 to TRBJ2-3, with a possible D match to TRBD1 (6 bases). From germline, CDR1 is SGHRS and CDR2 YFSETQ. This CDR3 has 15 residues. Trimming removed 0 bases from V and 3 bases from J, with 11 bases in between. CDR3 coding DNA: TGCGCCAGCAGCTTGGTTTCAGGGGTGACAGATACGCAGTATTTT. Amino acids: CASSLVSGVTDTQYF. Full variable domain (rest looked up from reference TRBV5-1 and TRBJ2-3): KAGVTQTPRYLIKTRGQQVTLSCSPISGHRSVSWYQQTPGQGLQFLFEYFSETQRNKGNFPGRFSGRQFSNSRSEMNVSTLELGDSALYLCASSLVSGVTDTQYFGPGTRLTVL.

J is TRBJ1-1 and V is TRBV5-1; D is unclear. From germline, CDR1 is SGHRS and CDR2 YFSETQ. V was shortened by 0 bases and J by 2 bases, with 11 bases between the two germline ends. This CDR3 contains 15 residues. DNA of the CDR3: TGCGCCAGCAGCTTGGATCTCTTCGGTAACACTGAAGCTTTCTTT. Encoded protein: CASSLDLFGNTEAFF.